What follows describes a single T cell receptor (beta chain). The listed genes are named as in mouse. The read terminates 1 residue before the CDR3 end, so the remaining end is supplied by the germline J gene. Clones were read by immunoSEQ multiplex PCR, and TCRdb kept only the in-frame ones, dropping some. Among 6,000 or so clones listed, 40% to 60% were seen once. These data belong to a study of tissue T cells after allogeneic stem cell transplantation. The V gene's germline CDR1 is KGHPV and CDR2 FQNQEV (reference sequence). V was clipped by 1 base and J by 0 bases; unmatched bases: 4. The CDR3 spans 16 residues. The time point: mouse harvest day 7 after allogeneic transplant. Tail vein injection delivered 10^7 T-cell-depleted bone marrow cells and 10^6 splenic CD5+ T cells.

This TCR came from a female BALB/c mouse given C57BL/6 T cells with graft-versus-host disease after an allogeneic hematopoietic cell transplant. The sample was gut tissue. The rearrangement links TRBV26 to TRBJ2-3; 7 positions agree with TRBD2. This CDR3 is CASSLYGGTSAETLYF. Partial CDR3 DNA: TGTGCCAGCAGTCTGTATGGGGGGACTAGTGCAGAAACGCTGTAT.